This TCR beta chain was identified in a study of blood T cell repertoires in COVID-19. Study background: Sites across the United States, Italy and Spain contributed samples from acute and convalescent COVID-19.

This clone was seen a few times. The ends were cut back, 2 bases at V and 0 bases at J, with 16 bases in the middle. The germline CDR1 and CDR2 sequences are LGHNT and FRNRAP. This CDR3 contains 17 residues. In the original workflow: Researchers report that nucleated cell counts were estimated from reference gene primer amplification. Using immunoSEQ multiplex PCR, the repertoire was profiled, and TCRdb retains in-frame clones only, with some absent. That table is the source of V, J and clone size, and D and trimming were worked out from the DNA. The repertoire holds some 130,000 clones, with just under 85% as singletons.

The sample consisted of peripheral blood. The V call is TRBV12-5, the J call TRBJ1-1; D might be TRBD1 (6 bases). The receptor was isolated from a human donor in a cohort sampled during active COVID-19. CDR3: CASGLTQLTGLNTEAFF. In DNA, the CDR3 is TGTGCTAGTGGTTTGACCCAATTGACAGGCCTGAACACTGAAGCTTTCTTT.